A single T cell receptor beta chain is shown here with its context. Deletions cut 10 bases from V and 4 bases from J, with 26 bases between. Germline lookup yields CDR1 SGHVS and CDR2 FQNEAQ. This CDR3 comprises 16 residues. All patients picked for sequencing had shown, by flow cytometry, an expansion of CD8+CD57+ cells. The sample is drawn from a study of CD8+CD57+ T cells in acquired aplastic anemia. Researchers used genomic DNA as the template to profile TCR beta VDJ and CDR3. TCRdb re-analysed the reads in MiXCR, keeping a single row per CDR3 protein. This sample has around 430,000 distinct CDR3 sequences, with about a third found just once.

The clonotype comes from a human donor with aplastic anemia. The chain carries TRBV7-8 and TRBJ2-7; D is tentatively TRBD1 or TRBD2 (6 bases each). The sample consisted of sorted CD4+, CD8+, or CD8+CD57+ T cells (not recorded which) from PBMCs. The CDR3 nucleotides read TGTGCCACCCAGAGGGACAAGGGAGGCCCTAAATACGAGCAGTACTTC. This translates into CATQRDKGGPKYEQYF.